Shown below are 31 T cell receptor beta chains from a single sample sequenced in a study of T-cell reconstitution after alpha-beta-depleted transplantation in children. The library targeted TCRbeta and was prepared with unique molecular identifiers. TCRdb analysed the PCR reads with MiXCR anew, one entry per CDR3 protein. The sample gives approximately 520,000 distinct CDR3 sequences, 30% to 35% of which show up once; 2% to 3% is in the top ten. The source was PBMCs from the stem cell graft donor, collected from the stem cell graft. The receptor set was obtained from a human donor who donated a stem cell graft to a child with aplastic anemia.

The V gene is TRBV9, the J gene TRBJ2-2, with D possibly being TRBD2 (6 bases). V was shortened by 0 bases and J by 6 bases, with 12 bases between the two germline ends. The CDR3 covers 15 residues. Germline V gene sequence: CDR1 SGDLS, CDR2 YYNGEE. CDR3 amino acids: CASSVVTGAAGELFF. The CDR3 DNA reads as TGTGCCAGCAGCGTAGTGACGGGAGCGGCCGGGGAGCTGTTTTTT.

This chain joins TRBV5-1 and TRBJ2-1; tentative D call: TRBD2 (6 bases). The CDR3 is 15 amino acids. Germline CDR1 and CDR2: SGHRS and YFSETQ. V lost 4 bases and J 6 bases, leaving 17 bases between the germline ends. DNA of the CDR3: TGCGCCAGCAGCCGCACCTCCCCTAGCGTCAATGAGCAGTTCTTC. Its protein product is CASSRTSPSVNEQFF.

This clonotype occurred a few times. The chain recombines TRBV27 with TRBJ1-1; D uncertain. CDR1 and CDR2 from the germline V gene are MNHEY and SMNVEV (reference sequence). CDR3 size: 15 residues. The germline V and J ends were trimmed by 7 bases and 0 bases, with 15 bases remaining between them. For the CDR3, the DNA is TGTGCCAGCACCCCCTCCGGGGTACTGAACACTGAAGCTTTCTTT. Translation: CASTPSGVLNTEAFF.

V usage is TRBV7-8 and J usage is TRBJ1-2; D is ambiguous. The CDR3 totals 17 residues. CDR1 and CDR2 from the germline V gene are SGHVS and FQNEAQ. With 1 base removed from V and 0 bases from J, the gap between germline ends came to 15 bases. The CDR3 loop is CASSLDPWKITNYGYTF. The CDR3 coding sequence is TGTGCCAGCAGCTTAGACCCCTGGAAAATTACTAACTATGGCTACACCTTC.

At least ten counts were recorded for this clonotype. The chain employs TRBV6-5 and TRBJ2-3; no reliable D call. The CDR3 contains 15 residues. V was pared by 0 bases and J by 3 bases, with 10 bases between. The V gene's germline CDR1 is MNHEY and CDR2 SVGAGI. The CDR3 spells CASSYSAGRTDTQYF. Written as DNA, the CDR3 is TGTGCCAGCAGTTACTCGGCCGGCCGAACAGATACGCAGTATTTT.

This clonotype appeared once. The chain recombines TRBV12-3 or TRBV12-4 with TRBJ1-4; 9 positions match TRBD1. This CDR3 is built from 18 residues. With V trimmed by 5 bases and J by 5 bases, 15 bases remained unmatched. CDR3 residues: CASSQPGQGLVGNEKLFF. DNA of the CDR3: TGTGCCAGCAGTCAACCGGGACAGGGATTAGTAGGGAATGAAAAACTGTTTTTT.

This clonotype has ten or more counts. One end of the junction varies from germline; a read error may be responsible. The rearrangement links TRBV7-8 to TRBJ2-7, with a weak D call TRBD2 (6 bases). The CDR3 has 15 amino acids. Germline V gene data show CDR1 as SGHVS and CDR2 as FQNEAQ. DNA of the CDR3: TGTGCCAGCAGTTTAGGGAGCGGGCCTTCCTACGAGCAGTACTTC. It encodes CASSLGSGPSYEQYF.

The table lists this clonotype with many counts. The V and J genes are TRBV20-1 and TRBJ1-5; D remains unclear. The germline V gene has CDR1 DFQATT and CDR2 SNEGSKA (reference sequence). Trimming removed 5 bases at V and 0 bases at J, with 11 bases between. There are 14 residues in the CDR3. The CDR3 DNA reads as TGCAGTGCTCAACCAACCATTAGCAATCAGCCCCAGCATTTT. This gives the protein CSAQPTISNQPQHF.

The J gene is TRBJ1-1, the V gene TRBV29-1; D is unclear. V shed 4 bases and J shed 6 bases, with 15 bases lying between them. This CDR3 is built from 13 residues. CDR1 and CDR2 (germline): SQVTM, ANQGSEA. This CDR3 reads CSVVNLGEAEAFF. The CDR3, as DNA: TGCAGCGTTGTCAATCTCGGGGAAGCTGAAGCTTTCTTT.

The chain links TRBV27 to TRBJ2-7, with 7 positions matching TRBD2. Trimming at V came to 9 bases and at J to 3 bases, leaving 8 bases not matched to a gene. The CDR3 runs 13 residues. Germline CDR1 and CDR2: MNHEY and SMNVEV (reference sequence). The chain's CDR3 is CASAWRESYEQYF. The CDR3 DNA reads TGTGCCAGTGCCTGGCGGGAGAGCTACGAGCAGTACTTC.

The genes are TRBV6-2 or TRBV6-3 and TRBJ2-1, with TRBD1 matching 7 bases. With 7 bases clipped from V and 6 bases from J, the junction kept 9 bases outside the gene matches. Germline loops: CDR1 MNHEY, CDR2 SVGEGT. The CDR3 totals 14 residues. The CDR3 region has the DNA TGTGCCAGCACGCGACAGGGTTTGATCAATGAGCAGTTCTTC. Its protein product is CASTRQGLINEQFF.

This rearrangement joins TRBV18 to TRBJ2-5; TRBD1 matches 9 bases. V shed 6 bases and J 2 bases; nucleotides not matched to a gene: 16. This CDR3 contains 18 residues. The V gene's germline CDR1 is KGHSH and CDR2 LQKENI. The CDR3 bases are TGTGCCAGCTCCCCTCGGCAGGGACAGGGCGTCCTACAAGAGACCCAGTACTTC. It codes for CASSPRQGQGVLQETQYF. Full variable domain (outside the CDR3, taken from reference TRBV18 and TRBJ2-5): NAGVMQNPRHLVRRRGQEARLRCSPMKGHSHVYWYRQLPEEGLKFMVYLQKENIIDESGMPKERFSAEFPKEGPSILRIQQVVRGDSAAYFCASSPRQGQGVLQETQYFGPGTRLLVL.

The CDR3, as DNA: TGTGCCAGCAGTTTACAGGATATGAACACTGAAGCTTTCTTT. Translation gives CASSLQDMNTEAFF. The chain has TRBV6-2 or TRBV6-3 and TRBJ1-1, with D maybe TRBD1 (5 bases). The length of the CDR3 is 14 residues. Germline loops: CDR1 MNHEY, CDR2 SVGEGT. Trimming stripped 4 bases from V and 0 bases from J, with 9 bases between.

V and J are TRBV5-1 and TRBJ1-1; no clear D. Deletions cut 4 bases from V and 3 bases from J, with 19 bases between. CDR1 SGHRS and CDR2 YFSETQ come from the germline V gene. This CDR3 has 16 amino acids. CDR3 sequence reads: CASSRDKGFGDTEAFF. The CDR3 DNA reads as TGCGCCAGCAGCCGAGATAAGGGATTCGGGGACACTGAAGCTTTCTTT.

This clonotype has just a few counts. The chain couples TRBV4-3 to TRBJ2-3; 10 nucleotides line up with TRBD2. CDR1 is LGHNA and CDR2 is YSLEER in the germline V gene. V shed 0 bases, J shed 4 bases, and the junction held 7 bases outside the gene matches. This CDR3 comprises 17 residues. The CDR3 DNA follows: TGCGCCAGCAGCCAAGATCTGAGCGGGAGGGCCTCAGATACGCAGTATTTT. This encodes CASSQDLSGRASDTQYF.

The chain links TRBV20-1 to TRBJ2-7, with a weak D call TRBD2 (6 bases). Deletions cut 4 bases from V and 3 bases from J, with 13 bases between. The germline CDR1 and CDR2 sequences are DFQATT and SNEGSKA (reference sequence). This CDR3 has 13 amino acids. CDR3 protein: CSATGVTCYEQYF. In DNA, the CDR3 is TGCAGTGCTACGGGGGTTACCTGCTACGAGCAGTACTTC.

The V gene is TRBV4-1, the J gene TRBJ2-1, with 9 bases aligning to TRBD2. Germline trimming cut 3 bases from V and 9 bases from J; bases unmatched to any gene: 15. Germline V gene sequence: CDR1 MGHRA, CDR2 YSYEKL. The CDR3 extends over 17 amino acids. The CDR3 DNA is TGCGCCAGCAGCCATTGGTGTAGCACTAGCGGGTGGATTGAGCAGTTCTTC. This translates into CASSHWCSTSGWIEQFF.

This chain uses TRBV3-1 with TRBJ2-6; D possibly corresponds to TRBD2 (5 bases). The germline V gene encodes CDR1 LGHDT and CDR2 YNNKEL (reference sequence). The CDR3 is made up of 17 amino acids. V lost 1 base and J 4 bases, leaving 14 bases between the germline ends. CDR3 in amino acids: CASSQVERVTGANVLTF. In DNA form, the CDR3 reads TGTGCCAGCAGCCAAGTGGAGAGGGTAACAGGGGCCAACGTCCTGACTTTC.

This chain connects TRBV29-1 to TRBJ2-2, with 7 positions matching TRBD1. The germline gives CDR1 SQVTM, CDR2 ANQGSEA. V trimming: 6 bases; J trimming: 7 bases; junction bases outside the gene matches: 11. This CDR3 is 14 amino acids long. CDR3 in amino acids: CSVRDSEWVGELFF. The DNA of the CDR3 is TGCAGCGTGAGGGACAGCGAGTGGGTCGGGGAGCTGTTTTTT.

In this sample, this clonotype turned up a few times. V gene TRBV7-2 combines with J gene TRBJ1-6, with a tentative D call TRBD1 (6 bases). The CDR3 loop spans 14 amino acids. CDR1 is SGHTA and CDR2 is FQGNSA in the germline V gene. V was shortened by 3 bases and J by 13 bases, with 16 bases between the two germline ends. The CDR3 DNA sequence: TGTGCCAGCAGCTTCGGACAGTTCGAACCCCCCCTCCACTTT. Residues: CASSFGQFEPPLHF. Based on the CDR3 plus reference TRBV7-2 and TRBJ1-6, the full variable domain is GAGVSQSPSNKVTEKGKDVELRCDPISGHTALYWYRQSLGQGLEFLIYFQGNSAPDKSGLPSDRFSAERTGGSVSTLTIQRTQQEDSAVYLCASSFGQFEPPLHFGNGTRLTVT.

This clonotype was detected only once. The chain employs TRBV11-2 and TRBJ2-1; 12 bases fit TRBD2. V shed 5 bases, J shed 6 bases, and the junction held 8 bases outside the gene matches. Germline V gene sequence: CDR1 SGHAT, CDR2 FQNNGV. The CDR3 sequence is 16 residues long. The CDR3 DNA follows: TGTGCCAGCAGCACGACTAGCGGGAGTTGGACCAATGAGCAGTTCTTC. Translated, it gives CASSTTSGSWTNEQFF.

The CDR3 sequence is CASSGLDREGGNTEAFF. As DNA, the CDR3 is TGCGCCAGCAGCGGATTGGACAGGGAAGGTGGGAACACTGAAGCTTTCTTT. The genes are TRBV5-1 and TRBJ1-1; TRBD1 aligns across 8 bases. This CDR3 has 17 amino acids. J gave up 1 base and V 4 bases, and 12 bases lay outside the gene matches. The germline V gene encodes CDR1 SGHRS and CDR2 YFSETQ.

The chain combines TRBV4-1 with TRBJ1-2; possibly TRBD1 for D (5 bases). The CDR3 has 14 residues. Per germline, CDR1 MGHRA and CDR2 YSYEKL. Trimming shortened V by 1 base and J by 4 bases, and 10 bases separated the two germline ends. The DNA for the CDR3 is TGCGCCAGCAGCCAAGGACAGTTGGGCTATGGCTACACCTTC. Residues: CASSQGQLGYGYTF.

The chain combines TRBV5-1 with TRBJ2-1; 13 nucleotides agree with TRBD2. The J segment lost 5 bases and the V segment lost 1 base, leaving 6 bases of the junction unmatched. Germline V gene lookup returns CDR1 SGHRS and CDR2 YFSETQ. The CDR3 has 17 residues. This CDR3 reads CASSLTSGRALDNEQFF. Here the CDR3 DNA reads TGCGCCAGCAGCTTGACTAGCGGGAGGGCCCTCGACAATGAGCAGTTCTTC.

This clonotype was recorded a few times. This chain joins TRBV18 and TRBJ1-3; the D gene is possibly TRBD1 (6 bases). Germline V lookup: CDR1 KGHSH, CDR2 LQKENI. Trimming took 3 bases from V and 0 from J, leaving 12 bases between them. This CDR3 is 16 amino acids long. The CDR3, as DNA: TGTGCCAGCTCACCGGACAGCGTCCTCTCTGGAAACACCATATATTTT. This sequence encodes CASSPDSVLSGNTIYF.

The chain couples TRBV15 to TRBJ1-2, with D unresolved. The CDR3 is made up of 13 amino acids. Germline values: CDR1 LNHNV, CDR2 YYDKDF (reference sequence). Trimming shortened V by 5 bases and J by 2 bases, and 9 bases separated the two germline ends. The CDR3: CATSPDMNYGYTF. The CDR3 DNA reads TGTGCCACCAGCCCCGACATGAACTATGGCTACACCTTC.

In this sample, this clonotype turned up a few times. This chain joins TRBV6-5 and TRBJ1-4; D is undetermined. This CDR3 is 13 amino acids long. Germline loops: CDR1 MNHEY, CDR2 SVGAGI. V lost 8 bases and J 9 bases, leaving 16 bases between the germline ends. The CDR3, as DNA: TGTGCCAGCTCCCCTATCTCGACCAAAAAACTGTTTTTT. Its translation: CASSPISTKKLFF.

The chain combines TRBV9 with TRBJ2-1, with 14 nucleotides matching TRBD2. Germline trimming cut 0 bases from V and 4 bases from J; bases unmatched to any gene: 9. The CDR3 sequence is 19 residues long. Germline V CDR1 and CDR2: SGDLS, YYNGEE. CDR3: CASSVDLPTSGRGYNEQFF. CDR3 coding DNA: TGTGCCAGCAGCGTAGATCTCCCGACTAGCGGGAGGGGGTACAATGAGCAGTTCTTC.

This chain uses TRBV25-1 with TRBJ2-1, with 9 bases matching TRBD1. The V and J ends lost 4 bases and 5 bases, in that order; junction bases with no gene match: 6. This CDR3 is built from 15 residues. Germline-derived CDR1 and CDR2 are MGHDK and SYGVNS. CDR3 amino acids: CASSAGQGKNNEQFF. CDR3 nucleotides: TGTGCCAGCAGTGCTGGACAGGGGAAGAACAATGAGCAGTTCTTC.

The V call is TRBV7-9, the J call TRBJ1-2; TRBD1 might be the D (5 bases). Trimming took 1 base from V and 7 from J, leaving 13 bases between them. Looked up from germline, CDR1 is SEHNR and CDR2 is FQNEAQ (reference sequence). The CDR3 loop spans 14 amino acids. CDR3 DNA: TGTGCCAGCAGCTTAGACCAGGGTGCCACTGGCTACACCTTC. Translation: CASSLDQGATGYTF. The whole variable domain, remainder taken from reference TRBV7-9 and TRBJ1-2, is DTGVSQNPRHKITKRGQNVTFRCDPISEHNRLYWYRQTLGQGPEFLTYFQNEAQLEKSRLLSDRFSAERPKGSFSTLEIQRTEQGDSAMYLCASSLDQGATGYTFGSGTRLTVV.

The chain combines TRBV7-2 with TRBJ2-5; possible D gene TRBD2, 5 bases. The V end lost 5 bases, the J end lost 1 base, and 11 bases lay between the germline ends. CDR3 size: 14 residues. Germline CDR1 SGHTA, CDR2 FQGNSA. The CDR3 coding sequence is TGTGCCAGCAGCCGACGGACTTTCCAAGAGACCCAGTACTTC. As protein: CASSRRTFQETQYF.